The entry below describes one T cell receptor (beta chain). This record comes from a study of cytomegalovirus exposure and HLA in healthy donors. Assay used: immunoSEQ multiplex PCR; TCRdb lists only in-frame clones, some missing. The sample contains about 240,000 clones, around 86% of which appear only once. This CDR3 spans 15 amino acids. Germline V gives CDR1 MNHEY, CDR2 SVGAGI. With V trimmed by 2 bases and J by 6 bases, 5 bases remained unmatched. The chain couples TRBV6-5 to TRBJ2-1, with TRBD1 matching over 9 bases. Sequenced material: PBMCs. This sequence originates from a woman in her 30s in good health and CMV-seropositive. The CDR3 sequence: CASSYGTGWVNEQFF. The CDR3 coding sequence is TGTGCCAGCAGTTACGGGACAGGGTGGGTCAATGAGCAGTTCTTC.